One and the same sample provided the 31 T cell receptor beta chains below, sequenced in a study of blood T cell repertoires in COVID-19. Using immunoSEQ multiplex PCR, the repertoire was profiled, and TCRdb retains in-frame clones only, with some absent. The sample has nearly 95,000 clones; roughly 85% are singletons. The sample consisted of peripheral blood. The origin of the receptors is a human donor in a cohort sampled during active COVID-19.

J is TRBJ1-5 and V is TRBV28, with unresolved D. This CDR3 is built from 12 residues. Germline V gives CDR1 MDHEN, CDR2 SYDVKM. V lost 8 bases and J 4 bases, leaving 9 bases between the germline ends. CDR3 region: CASGQLNQPQHF. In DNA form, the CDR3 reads TGTGCCAGCGGGCAGCTGAATCAGCCCCAGCATTTT.

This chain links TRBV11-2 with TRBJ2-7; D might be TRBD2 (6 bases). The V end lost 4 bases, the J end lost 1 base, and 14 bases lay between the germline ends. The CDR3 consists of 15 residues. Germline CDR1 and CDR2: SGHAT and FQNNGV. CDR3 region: CASSSKGGGSYEQYF. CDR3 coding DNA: TGTGCCAGCAGCTCCAAGGGAGGTGGATCCTACGAGCAGTACTTC.

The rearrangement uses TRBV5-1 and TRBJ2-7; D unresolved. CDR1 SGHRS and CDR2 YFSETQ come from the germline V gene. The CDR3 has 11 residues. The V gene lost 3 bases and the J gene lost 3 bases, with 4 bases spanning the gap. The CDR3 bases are TGCGCCAGCAGCTCTAACTACGAGCAGTACTTC. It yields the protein CASSSNYEQYF.

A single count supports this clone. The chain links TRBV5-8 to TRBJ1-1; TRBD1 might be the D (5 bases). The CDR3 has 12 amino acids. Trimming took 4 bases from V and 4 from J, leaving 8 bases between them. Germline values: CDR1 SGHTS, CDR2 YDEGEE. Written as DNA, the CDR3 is TGTGCCAGCAGCCGCAGGGTCACTGAAGCTTTCTTT. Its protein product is CASSRRVTEAFF.

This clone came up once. Here the CDR3 reads CASSRSWEKLFF. As DNA, the CDR3 is TGTGCCAGCAGCCGGAGTTGGGAAAAACTGTTTTTT. The J gene is TRBJ1-4, the V gene TRBV28; unclear D gene. CDR3 length equals 12 residues. V dropped 6 bases and J dropped 8 bases, with 10 bases sitting between them. Germline CDR1 and CDR2: MDHEN and SYDVKM. The full variable domain, its missing parts supplied by reference TRBV28 and TRBJ1-4, is DVKVTQSSRYLVKRTGEKVFLECVQDMDHENMFWYRQDPGLGLRLIYFSYDVKMKEKGDIPEGYSVSREKKERFSLILESASTNQTSMYLCASSRSWEKLFFGSGTQLSVL.

CDR3 sequence (DNA): TGTGCCAGCAGCCTCGGAGCCTACAATGAGCAGTTCTTC. Protein: CASSLGAYNEQFF. The chain has TRBV7-8 and TRBJ2-1; D not resolved. Trimming stripped 5 bases from V and 2 bases from J, with 7 bases between. The CDR3 has 13 amino acids. Germline lookup yields CDR1 SGHVS and CDR2 FQNEAQ.

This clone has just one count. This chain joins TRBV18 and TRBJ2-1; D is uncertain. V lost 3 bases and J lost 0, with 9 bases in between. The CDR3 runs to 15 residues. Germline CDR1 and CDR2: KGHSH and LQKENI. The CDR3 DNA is TGTGCCAGCTCACCCACTGAAATCTCCTACAATGAGCAGTTCTTC. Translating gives CASSPTEISYNEQFF.

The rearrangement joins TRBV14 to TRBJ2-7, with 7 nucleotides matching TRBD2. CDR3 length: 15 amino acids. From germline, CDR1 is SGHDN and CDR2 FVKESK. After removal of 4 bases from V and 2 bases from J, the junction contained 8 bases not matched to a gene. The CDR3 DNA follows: TGTGCCAGCAGCCTTTGGGCTAGCGGTACCTACGAGCAGTACTTC. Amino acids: CASSLWASGTYEQYF.

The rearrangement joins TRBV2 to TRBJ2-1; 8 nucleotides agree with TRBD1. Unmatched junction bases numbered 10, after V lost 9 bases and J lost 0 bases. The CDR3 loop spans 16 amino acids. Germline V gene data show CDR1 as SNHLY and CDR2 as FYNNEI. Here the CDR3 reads CASTRRGLSSYNEQFF. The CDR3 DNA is TGTGCCAGTACCCGCAGGGGGCTTTCCTCCTACAATGAGCAGTTCTTC.

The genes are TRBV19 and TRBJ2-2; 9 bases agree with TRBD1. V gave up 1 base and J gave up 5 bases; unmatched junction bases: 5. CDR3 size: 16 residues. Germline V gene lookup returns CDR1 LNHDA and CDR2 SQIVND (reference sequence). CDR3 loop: CASSIGTGVLTGELFF. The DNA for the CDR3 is TGTGCCAGTAGTATAGGGACAGGGGTTTTAACCGGGGAGCTGTTTTTT. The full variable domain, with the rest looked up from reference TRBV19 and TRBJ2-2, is DGGITQSPKYLFRKEGQNVTLSCEQNLNHDAMYWYRQDPGQGLRLIYYSQIVNDFQKGDIAEGYSVSREKKESFPLTVTSAQKNPTAFYLCASSIGTGVLTGELFFGEGSRLTVL.

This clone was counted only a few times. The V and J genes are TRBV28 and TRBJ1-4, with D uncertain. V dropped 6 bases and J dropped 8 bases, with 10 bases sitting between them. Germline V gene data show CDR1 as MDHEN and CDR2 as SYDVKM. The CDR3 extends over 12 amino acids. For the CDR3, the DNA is TGTGCCAGCAGGAACTTATGGGAAAAACTGTTTTTT. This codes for CASRNLWEKLFF.

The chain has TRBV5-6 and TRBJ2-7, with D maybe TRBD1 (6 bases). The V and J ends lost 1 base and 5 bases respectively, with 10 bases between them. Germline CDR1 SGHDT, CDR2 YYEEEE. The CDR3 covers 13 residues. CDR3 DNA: TGTGCCAGCAGCTTGACAGGGACCGACGAGCAGTACTTC. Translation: CASSLTGTDEQYF.

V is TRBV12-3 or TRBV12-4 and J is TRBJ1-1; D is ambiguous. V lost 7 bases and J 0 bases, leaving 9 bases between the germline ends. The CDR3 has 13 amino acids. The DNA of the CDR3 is TGTGCCAGCAAGGTCAGCGTGAACACTGAAGCTTTCTTT. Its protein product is CASKVSVNTEAFF.

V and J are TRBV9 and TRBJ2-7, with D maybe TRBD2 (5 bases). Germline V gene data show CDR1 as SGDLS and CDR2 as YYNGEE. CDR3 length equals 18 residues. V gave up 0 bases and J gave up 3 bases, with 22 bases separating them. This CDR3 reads CASSVAYSPGRGNYEQYF. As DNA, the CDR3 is TGTGCCAGCAGCGTAGCCTATTCACCGGGCCGGGGAAACTACGAGCAGTACTTC.

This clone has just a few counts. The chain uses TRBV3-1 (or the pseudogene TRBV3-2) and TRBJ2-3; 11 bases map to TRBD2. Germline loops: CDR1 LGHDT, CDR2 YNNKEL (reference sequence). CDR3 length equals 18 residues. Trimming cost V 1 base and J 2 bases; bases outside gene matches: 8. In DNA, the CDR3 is TGTGCCAGCAGCCAAGCCCCACTAGCGGGGGCCCTCACAGATACGCAGTATTTT. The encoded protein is CASSQAPLAGALTDTQYF.

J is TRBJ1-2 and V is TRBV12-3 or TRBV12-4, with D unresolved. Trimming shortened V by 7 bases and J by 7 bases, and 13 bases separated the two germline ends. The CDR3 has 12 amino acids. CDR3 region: CASTLDEVGYTF. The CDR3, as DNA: TGTGCCAGCACTCTGGATGAGGTTGGCTACACCTTC.

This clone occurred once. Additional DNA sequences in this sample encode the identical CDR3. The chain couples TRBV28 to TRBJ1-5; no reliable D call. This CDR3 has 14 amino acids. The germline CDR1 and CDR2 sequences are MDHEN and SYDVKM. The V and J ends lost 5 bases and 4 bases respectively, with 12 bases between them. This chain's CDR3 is CASSTSGLNQPQHF. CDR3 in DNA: TGTGCCAGCAGTACGTCAGGACTAAATCAGCCCCAGCATTTT.

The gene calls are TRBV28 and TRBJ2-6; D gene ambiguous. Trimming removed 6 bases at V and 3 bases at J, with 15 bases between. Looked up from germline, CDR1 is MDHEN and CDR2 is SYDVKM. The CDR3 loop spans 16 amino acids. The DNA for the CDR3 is TGTGCCAGCAGGCCCCTCCCGGTTGTTGGGGCCAACGTCCTGACTTTC. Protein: CASRPLPVVGANVLTF.

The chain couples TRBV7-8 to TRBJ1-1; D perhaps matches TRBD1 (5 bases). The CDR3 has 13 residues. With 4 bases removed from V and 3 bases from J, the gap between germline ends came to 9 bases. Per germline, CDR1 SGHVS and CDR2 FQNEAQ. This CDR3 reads CASSYRQYTEAFF. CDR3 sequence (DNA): TGTGCCAGCAGCTATCGACAGTACACTGAAGCTTTCTTT.

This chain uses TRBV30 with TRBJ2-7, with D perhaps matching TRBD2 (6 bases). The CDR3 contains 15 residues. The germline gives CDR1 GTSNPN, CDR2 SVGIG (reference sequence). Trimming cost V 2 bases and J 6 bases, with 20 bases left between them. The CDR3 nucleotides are TGTGCCTGGAGTTCGCCGGGACCCCGGGGGATCGAGCAGTACTTC. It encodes CAWSSPGPRGIEQYF.

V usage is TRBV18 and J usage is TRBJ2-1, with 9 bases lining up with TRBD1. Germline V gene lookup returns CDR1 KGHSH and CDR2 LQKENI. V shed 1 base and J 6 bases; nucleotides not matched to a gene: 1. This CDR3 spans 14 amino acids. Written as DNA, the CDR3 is TGTGCCAGCTCACCACAACAGGGGGCCAATGAGCAGTTCTTC. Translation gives CASSPQQGANEQFF.

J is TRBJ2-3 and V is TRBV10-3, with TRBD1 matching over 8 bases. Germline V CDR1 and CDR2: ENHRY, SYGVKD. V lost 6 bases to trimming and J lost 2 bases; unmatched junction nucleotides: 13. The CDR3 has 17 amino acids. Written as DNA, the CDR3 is TGTGCCATCAGCGGAGGAGACAGGGGTAAGCTCACAGATACGCAGTATTTT. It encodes CAISGGDRGKLTDTQYF.

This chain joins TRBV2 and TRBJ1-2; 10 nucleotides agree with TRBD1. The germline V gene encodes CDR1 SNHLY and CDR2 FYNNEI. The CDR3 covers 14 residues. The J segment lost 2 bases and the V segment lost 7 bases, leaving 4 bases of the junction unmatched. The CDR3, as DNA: TGTGCCAGCACCCCGGGACAGGGGAACTATGGCTACACCTTC. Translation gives CASTPGQGNYGYTF.

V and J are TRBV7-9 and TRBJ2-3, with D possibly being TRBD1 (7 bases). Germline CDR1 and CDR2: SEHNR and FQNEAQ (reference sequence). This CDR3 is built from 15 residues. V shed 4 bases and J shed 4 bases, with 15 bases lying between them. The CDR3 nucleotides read TGTGCCAGCAGCTCGGCCGGAGGGGGCGCAGATACGCAGTATTTT. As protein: CASSSAGGGADTQYF. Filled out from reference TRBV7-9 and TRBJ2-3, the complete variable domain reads DTGVSQNPRHKITKRGQNVTFRCDPISEHNRLYWYRQTLGQGPEFLTYFQNEAQLEKSRLLSDRFSAERPKGSFSTLEIQRTEQGDSAMYLCASSSAGGGADTQYFGPGTRLTVL.

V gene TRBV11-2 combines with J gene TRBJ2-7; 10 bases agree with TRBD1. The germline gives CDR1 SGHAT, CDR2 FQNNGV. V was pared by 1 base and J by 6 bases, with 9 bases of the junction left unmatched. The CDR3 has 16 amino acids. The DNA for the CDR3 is TGTGCCAGCAGCTTAGGACAGGGGGCGCGGGCCCTCGAGCAGTACTTC. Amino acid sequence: CASSLGQGARALEQYF.

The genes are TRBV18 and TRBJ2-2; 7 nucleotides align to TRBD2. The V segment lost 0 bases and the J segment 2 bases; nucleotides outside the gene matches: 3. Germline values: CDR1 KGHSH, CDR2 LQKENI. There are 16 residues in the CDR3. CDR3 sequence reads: CASSPPRLANTGELFF. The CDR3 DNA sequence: TGTGCCAGCTCACCACCGAGACTAGCTAACACCGGGGAGCTGTTTTTT. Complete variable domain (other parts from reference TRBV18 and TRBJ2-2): NAGVMQNPRHLVRRRGQEARLRCSPMKGHSHVYWYRQLPEEGLKFMVYLQKENIIDESGMPKERFSAEFPKEGPSILRIQQVVRGDSAAYFCASSPPRLANTGELFFGEGSRLTVL.

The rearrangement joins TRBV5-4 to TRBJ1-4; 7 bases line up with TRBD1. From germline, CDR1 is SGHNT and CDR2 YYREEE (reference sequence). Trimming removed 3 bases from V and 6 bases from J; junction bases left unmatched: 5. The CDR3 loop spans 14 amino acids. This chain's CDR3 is CASSSSGGDEKLFF. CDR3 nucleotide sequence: TGTGCCAGCAGCTCCTCAGGGGGTGATGAAAAACTGTTTTTT. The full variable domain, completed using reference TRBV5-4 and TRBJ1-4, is ETGVTQSPTHLIKTRGQQVTLRCSSQSGHNTVSWYQQALGQGPQFIFQYYREEENGRGNFPPRFSGLQFPNYSSELNVNALELDDSALYLCASSSSGGDEKLFFGSGTQLSVL.

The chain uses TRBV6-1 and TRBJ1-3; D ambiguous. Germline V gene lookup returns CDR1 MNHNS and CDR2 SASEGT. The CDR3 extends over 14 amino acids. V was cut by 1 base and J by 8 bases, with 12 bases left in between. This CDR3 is CASSEEVLGDTIYF. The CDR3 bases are TGTGCCAGCAGTGAAGAGGTTCTCGGGGACACCATATATTTT.

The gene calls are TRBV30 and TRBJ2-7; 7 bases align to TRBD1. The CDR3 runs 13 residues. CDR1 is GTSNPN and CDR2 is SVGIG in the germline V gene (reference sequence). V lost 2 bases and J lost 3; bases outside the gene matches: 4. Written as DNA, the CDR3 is TGTGCCTGGAGTCAGGGGGTAATCTACGAGCAGTACTTC. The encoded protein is CAWSQGVIYEQYF.

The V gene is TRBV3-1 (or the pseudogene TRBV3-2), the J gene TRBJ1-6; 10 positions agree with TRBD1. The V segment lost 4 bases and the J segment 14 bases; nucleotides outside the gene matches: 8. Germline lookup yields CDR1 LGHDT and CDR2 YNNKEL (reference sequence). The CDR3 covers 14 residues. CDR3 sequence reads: CASSLGTGEVSLHF. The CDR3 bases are TGTGCCAGCAGCCTCGGGACAGGGGAGGTGTCCCTCCACTTT.

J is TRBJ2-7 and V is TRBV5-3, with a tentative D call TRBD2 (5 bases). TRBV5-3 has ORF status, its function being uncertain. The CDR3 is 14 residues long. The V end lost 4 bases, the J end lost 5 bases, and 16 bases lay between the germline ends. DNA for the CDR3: TGTGCCAGAAGCCCCCCGGCGGGTTTGCACGAGCAGTACTTC. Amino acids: CARSPPAGLHEQYF.